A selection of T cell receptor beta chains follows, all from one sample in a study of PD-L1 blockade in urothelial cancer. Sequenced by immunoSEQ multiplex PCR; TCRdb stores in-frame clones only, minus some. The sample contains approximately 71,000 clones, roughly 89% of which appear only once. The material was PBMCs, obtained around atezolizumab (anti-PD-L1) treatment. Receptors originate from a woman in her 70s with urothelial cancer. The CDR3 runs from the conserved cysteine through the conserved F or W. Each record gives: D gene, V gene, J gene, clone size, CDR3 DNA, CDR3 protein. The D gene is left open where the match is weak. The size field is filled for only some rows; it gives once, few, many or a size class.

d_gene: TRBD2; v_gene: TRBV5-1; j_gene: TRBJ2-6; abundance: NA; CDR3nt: TGCGCCAGCAGCGGGGGGGACTGGCGCTCTGGGGCCAACGTCCTGACTTTC; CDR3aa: CASSGGDWRSGANVLTF
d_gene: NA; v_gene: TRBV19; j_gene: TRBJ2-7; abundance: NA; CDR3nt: TGTGCCAGTAGGACGACTAGTACGGCCTACGAGCAGTACTTC; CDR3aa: CASRTTSTAYEQYF
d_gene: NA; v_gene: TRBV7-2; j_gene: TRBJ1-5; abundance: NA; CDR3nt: TGTGCCAGCAGCTTAGAGGCAGAGACATATCAGCCCCAGCATTTT; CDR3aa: CASSLEAETYQPQHF
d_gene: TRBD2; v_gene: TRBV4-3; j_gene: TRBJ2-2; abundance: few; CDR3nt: TGCGCCAGCAGCCAGGGGACTAGCGGGGGGAGTGGCGGGGAGCTGTTTTTT; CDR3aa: CASSQGTSGGSGGELFF
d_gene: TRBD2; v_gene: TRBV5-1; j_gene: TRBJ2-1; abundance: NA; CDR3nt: TGCGCCAGCAGCTTGGAAGGCGGGACTAGCGGCAATGAGCAGTTCTTC; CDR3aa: CASSLEGGTSGNEQFF
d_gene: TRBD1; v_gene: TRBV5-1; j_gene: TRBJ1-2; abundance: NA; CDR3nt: TGCGCCAGCAGCTTGGGGGACAGGGACGTTGGCTACACCTTC; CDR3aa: CASSLGDRDVGYTF
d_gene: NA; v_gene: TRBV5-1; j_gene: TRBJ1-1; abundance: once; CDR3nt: TGCGCCAGCAGCCGGTGGACAATGGACACTGAAGCTTTCTTT; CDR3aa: CASSRWTMDTEAFF
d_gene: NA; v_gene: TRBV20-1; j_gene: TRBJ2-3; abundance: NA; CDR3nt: TGCAGTGCCTCTCGGTCAGATACGCAGTATTTT; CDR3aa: CSASRSDTQYF
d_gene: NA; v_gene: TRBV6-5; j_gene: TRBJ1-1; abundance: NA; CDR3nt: TGTGCCAGCAGGGTGGTATCGGGGGTGGGGACTGAAGCTTTCTTT; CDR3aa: CASRVVSGVGTEAFF
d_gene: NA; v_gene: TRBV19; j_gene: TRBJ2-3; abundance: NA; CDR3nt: TGTGCCAGTAGTGAGGGACAAGGCTACGATACGCAGTATTTT; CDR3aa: CASSEGQGYDTQYF
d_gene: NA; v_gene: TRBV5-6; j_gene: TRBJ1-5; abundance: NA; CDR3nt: TGTGCCAGCAGCTTTACGGCGGGGGGGGTCAGCAATCAGCCCCAGCATTTT; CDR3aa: CASSFTAGGVSNQPQHF
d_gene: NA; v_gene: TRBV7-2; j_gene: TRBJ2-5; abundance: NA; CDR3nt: TGTGCCAGCAGCTTAGCGCGACAGGTACAAGAGACCCAGTACTTC; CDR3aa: CASSLARQVQETQYF
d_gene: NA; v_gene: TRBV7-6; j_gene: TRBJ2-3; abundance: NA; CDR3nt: TGTGCCAGCAGCTTCAGGGGGGCTTTCGCGGATACGCAGTATTTT; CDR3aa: CASSFRGAFADTQYF
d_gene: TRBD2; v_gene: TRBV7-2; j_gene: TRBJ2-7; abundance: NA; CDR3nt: TGTGCCAGCAGCTTAGACCCCCGGACTAGCGGGGTCGCTCTGAGGTACTTC; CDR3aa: CASSLDPRTSGVALRYF
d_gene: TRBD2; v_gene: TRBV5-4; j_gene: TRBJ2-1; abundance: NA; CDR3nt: TGTGCCAGCAGCTTGGATAGCGGGGAACACAATGAGCAGTTCTTC; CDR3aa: CASSLDSGEHNEQFF
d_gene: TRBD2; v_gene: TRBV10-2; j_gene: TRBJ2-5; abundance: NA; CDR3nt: TGCGCCAGCAGTCCGGGACTAGCGGGAGGGTCAGAGACCCAGTACTTC; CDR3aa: CASSPGLAGGSETQYF
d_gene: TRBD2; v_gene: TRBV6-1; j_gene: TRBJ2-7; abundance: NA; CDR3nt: TGTGCCAGCAGGGACCGACTAGCGTCCTACGAGCAGTACTTC; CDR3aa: CASRDRLASYEQYF
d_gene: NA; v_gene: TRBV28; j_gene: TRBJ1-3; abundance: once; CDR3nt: TGTGCCAGCAGTTTAGGGGGGGTGGGCGAAAACACCATATATTTT; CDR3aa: CASSLGGVGENTIYF
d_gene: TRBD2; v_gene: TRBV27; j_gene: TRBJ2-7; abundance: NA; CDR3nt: TGTGCCAGCAGCCGTCCGGGAGGAGCCCCCTACGAGCAGTACTTC; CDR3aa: CASSRPGGAPYEQYF
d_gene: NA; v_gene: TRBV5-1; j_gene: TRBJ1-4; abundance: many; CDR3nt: TGCGCCAGCAGCTTACACCCAGGGCGTAATAATGAAAAACTGTTTTTT; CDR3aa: CASSLHPGRNNEKLFF
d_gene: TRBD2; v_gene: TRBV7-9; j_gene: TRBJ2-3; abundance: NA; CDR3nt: TGTGCCAGCAGCCAATTAAATGTCAGACTAGCCAGTGACACAGATACGCAGTATTTT; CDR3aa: CASSQLNVRLASDTDTQYF
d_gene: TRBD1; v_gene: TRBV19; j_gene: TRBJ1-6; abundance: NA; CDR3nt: TGTGCCAGTAGTACAGCCAGGGGGCAAGGCTCACCCCTCCACTTT; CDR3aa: CASSTARGQGSPLHF
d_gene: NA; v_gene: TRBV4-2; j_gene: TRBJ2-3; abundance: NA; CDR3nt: TGTGCCAGCAGCCAGTTATCTGGTTGGCCAGGGGGCACAGATACGCAGTATTTT; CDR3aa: CASSQLSGWPGGTDTQYF
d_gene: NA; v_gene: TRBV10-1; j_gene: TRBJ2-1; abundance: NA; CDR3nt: TGCGCCAGCAGTGCAAGCCACTACAATGAGCAGTTCTTC; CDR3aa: CASSASHYNEQFF
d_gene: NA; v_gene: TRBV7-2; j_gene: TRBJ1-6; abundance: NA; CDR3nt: TGTGCCAGCAGCTTAGGAGCGGGTGGCAATTCACCCCTCCACTTT; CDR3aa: CASSLGAGGNSPLHF
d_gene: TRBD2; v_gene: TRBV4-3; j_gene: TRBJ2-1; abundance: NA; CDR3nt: TGCGCCAGCAGCCGTCAGGCTAGCGGGGGGGCAATTTACAATGAGCAGTTCTTC; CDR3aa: CASSRQASGGAIYNEQFF
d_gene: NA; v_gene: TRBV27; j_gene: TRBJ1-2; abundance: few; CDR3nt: TGTGCCAGCAGCCATGGAAGGGGCTATGGCTACACCTTC; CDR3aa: CASSHGRGYGYTF
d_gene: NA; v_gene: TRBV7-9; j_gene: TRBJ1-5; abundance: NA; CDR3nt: TGTGCCAGCAGCTCGTCTCGCGCCTATAGCAATCAGCCCCAGCATTTT; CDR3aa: CASSSSRAYSNQPQHF
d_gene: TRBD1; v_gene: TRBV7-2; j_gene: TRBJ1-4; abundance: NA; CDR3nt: TGTGCCAGCAGCTTAGGCCGAGGGGGCGTTGGTGAAAAACTGTTTTTT; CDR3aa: CASSLGRGGVGEKLFF
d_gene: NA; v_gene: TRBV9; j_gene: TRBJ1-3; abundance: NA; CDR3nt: TGTGCCAGCAGCGTAGGGGAGATCTCTGGAAACACCATATATTTT; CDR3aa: CASSVGEISGNTIYF
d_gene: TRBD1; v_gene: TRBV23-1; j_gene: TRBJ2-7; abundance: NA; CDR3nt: TGCGCCAGCAGTCAATTATCCGTACCACCAACAGGGGGAGGCTACGAGCAGTACTTC; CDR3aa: CASSQLSVPPTGGGYEQYF
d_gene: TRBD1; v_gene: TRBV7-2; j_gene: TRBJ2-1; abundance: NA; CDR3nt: TGTGCCAGCAGCCGAGGACAGGGTTCCTACAATGAGCAGTTCTTC; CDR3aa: CASSRGQGSYNEQFF
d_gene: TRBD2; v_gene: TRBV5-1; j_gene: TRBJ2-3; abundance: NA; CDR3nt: TGCGCCAGCAGCTTCTTCGGACTAGCGGGAGGTCTTAGCACAGATACGCAGTATTTT; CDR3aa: CASSFFGLAGGLSTDTQYF
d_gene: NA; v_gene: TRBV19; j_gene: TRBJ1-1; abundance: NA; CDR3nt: TGTGCCAGCTACGACAGGATGAACACTGAAGCTTTCTTT; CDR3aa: CASYDRMNTEAFF
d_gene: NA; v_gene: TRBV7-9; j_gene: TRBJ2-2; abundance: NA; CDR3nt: TGTGCCAGCAGCTTTCAGGGTGTTGTGAACACCGGGGAGCTGTTTTTT; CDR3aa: CASSFQGVVNTGELFF
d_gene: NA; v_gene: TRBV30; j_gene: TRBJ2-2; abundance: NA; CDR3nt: TGTGCCTGGACGAGGCAGACTAACACCGGGGAGCTGTTTTTT; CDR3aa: CAWTRQTNTGELFF
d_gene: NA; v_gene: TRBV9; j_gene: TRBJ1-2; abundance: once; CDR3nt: TGTGCCAGCAGCGTAGACGCGAGGATTACTAACTATGGCTACACCTTC; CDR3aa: CASSVDARITNYGYTF